This T cell receptor (beta chain) emerged from a study of T cell responses to AZD1222 COVID-19 vaccine. Study results and caveats: Two doses of AZD1222 preceded a rise in Spike-specific TCR breadth and depth. Only five to seven AZD1222 recipients were seropositive at baseline. CD4 TCRs associated with vaccination spanned spike, dominating at 160-218 and 743-854.

Analyses pooled second doses at about 4 or about 12 weeks. Here immunoSEQ multiplex PCR was the method, and the copy in TCRdb shows in-frame clones only, minus some. The data show roughly 140,000 clones, around nine tenths seen once. Turning to this clone: Its matching antigen is unknown.

Germline values: CDR1 MRHNA, CDR2 SNTAGT. This CDR3 is built from 14 residues. V was trimmed by 2 bases and J by 4 bases, leaving 11 bases between them. The receptor's source is an adult who received the AZD1222 COVID-19 vaccine. The source was peripheral blood, collected 28 days after the second AZD1222 dose. The chain has TRBV6-4 and TRBJ1-1; the D gene is possibly TRBD1 (5 bases). CDR3 nucleotide sequence: TGTGCCAGCAGTGACGGGGGGGAAAGCACTGAAGCTTTCTTT. It codes for CASSDGGESTEAFF.